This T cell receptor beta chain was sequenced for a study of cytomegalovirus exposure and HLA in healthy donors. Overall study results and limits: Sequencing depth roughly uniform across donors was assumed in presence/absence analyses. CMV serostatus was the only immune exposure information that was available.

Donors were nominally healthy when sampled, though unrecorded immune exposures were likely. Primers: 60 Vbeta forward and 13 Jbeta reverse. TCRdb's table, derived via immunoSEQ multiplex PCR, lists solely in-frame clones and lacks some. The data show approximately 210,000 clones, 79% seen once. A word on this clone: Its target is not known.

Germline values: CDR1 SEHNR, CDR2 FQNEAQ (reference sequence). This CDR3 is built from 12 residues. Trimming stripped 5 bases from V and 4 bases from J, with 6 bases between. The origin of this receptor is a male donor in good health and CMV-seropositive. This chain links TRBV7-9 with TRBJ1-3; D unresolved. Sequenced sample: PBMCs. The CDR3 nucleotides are TGTGCCAGCAGCCCTACCGGAAACACCATATATTTT. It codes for CASSPTGNTIYF. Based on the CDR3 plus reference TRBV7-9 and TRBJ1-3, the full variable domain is DTGVSQNPRHKITKRGQNVTFRCDPISEHNRLYWYRQTLGQGPEFLTYFQNEAQLEKSRLLSDRFSAERPKGSFSTLEIQRTEQGDSAMYLCASSPTGNTIYFGEGSWLTVV.